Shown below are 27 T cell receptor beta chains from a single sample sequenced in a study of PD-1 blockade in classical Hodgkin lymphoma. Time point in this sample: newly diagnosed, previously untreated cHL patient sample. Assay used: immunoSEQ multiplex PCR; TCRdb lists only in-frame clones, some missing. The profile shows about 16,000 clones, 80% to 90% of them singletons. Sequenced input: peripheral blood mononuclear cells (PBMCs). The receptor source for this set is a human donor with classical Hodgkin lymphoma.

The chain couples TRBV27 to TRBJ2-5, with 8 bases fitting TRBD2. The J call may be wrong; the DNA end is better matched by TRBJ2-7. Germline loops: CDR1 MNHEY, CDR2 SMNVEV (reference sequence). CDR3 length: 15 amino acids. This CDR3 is CASQRGSGTPYEQYF. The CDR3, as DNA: TGTGCCAGCCAAAGGGGTAGCGGGACCCCCTACGAGCAGTACTTC.

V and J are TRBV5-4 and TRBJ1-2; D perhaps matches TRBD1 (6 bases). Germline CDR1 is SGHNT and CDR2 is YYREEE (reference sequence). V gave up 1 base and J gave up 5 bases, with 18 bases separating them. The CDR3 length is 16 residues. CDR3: CASSLFGPGEVYGYTF. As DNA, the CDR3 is TGTGCCAGCAGCTTGTTTGGCCCAGGGGAGGTGTATGGCTACACCTTC.

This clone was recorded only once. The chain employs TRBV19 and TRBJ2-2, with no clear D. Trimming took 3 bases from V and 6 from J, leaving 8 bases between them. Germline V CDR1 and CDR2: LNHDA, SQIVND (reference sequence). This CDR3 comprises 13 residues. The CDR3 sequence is CASSISRPGELFF. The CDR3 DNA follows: TGTGCCAGTAGTATTTCCAGGCCCGGGGAGCTGTTTTTT.

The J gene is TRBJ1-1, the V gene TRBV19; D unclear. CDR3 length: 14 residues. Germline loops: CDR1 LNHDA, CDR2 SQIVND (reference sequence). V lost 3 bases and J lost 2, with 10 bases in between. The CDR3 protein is CASSMPWGNTEAFF. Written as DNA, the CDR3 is TGTGCCAGTAGTATGCCATGGGGAAACACTGAAGCTTTCTTT.

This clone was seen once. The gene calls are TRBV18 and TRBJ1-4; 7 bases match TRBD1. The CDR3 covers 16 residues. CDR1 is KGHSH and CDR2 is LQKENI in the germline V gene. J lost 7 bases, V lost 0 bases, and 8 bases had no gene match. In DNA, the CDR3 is TGTGCCAGCTCACCACCACAGGGGAAGCTTAGTGAAAAACTGTTTTTT. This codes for CASSPPQGKLSEKLFF.

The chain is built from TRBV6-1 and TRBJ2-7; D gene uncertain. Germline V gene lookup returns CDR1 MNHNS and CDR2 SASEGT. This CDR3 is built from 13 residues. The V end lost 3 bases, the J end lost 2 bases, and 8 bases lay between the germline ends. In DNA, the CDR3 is TGTGCCAGCAGTGACCAACACACCTACGAGCAGTACTTC. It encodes CASSDQHTYEQYF.

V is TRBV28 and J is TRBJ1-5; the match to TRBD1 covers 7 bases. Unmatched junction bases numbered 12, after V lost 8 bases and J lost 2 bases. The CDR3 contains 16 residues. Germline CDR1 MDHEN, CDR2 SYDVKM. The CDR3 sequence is CASRQGLFLGNQPQHF. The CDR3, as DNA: TGTGCCAGCCGACAGGGCCTCTTTCTGGGCAATCAGCCCCAGCATTTT.

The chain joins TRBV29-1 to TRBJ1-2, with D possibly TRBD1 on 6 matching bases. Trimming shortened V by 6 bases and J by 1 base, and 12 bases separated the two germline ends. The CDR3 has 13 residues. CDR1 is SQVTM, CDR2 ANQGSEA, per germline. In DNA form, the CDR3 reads TGCAGCGTATTACAGGGCAATAACTATGGCTACACCTTC. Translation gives CSVLQGNNYGYTF.

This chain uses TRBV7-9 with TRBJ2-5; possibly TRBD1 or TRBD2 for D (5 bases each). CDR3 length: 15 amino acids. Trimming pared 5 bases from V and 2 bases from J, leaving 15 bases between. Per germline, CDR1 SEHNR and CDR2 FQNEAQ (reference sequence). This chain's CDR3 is CASSRGATRQETQYF. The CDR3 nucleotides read TGTGCCAGCAGCCGGGGCGCAACTAGACAAGAGACCCAGTACTTC.

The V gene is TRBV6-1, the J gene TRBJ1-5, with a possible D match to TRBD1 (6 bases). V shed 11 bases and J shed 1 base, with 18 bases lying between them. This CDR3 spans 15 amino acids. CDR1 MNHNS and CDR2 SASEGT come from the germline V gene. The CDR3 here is CAAGAGGRSNQPQHF. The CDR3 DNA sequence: TGTGCCGCCGGGGCCGGGGGCAGGAGCAATCAGCCCCAGCATTTT.

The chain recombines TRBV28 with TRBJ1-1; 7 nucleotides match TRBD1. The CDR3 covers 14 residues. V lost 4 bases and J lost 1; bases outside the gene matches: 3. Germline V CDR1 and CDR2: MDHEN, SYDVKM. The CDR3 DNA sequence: TGTGCCAGCAGTTCAGGGACAGCGAACACTGAAGCTTTCTTT. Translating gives CASSSGTANTEAFF.

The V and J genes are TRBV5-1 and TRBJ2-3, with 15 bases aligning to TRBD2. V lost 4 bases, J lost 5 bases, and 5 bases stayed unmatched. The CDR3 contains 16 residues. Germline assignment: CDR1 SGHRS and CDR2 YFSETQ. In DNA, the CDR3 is TGCGCCAGCAGCATAGGGACTAGCGGGAGGATAGATACGCAGTATTTT. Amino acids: CASSIGTSGRIDTQYF.

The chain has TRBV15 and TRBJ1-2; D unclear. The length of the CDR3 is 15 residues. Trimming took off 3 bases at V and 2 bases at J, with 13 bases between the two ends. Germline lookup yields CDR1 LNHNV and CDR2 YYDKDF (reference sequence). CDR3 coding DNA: TGTGCCACCAGCAGGTCAACTCGTTCGAACTATGGCTACACCTTC. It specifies CATSRSTRSNYGYTF.

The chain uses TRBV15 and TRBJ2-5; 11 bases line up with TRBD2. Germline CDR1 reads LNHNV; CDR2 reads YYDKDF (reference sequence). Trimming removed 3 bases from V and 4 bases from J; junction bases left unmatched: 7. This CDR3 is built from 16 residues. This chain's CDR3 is CATSRGRGLAGETQYF. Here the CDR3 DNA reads TGTGCCACCAGCAGGGGCCGTGGACTAGCGGGAGAGACCCAGTACTTC.

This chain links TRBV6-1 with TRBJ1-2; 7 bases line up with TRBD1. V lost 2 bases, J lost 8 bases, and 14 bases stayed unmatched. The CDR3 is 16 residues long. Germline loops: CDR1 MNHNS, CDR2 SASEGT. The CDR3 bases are TGTGCCAGCAGTGAATCGGCTGAGGGGGCAGGTTTCGGCTACACCTTC. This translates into CASSESAEGAGFGYTF.

CDR3 protein: CASRLDQYTEAFF. The CDR3 coding sequence is TGTGCCAGCAGGTTGGACCAGTACACTGAAGCTTTCTTT. The chain uses TRBV27 and TRBJ1-1; D ambiguous. Per the germline V gene, CDR1 is MNHEY and CDR2 is SMNVEV (reference sequence). The ends were cut back, 6 bases at V and 3 bases at J, with 11 bases in the middle. The CDR3 consists of 13 residues.

CDR3: CASSPGTLGGNTIYF. The CDR3 DNA reads TGTGCCAGCAGCCCGGGGACTTTGGGGGGAAACACCATATATTTT. This chain joins TRBV9 and TRBJ1-3; D may be TRBD1 (5 bases). Trimming pared 4 bases from V and 4 bases from J, leaving 15 bases between. This CDR3 is built from 15 residues. CDR1 SGDLS and CDR2 YYNGEE come from the germline V gene.

The CDR3 here is CASSLVVGSYEQYF. DNA for the CDR3: TGCGCCAGCAGCTTGGTTGTAGGATCCTACGAGCAGTACTTC. The chain employs TRBV5-1 and TRBJ2-7; D gene ambiguous. The CDR3 loop spans 14 amino acids. Germline values: CDR1 SGHRS, CDR2 YFSETQ. V was pared by 0 bases and J by 1 base, with 8 bases between.

The CDR3 sequence: CASSDGTGDYNEQFF. Here the CDR3 DNA reads TGTGCCAGCAGTGACGGGACAGGAGACTACAATGAGCAGTTCTTC. The chain joins TRBV6-1 to TRBJ2-1; TRBD1 aligns across 8 bases. CDR1 and CDR2 (germline): MNHNS, SASEGT. This CDR3 is built from 15 residues. V lost 3 bases to trimming and J lost 3 bases; unmatched junction nucleotides: 4.

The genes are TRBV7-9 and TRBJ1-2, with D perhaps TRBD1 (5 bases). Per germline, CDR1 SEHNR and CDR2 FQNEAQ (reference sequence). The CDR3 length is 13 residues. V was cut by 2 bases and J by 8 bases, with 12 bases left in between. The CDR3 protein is CASSLKGLEGYTF. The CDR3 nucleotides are TGTGCCAGCAGCTTAAAGGGACTAGAGGGCTACACCTTC.

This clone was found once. Here the CDR3 reads CASTLGLAGNTDTQYF. The CDR3, as DNA: TGCGCCAGCACCCTGGGACTAGCGGGTAACACAGATACGCAGTATTTT. This chain links TRBV5-1 with TRBJ2-3; 12 bases fit TRBD2. The trim removed 6 bases at V and 2 bases at J, leaving 7 bases unmatched. This CDR3 contains 16 residues. Germline CDR1 is SGHRS and CDR2 is YFSETQ.

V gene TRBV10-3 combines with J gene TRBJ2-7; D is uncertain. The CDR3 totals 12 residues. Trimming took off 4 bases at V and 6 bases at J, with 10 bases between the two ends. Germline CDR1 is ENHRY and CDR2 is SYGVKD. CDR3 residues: CAISGRAVEQYF. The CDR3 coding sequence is TGTGCCATCAGTGGCCGGGCCGTCGAGCAGTACTTC.

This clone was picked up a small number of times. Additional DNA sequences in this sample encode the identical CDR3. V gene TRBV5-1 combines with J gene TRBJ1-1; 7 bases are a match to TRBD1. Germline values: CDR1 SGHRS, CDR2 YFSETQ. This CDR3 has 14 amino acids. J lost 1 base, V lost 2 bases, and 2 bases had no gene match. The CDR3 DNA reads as TGCGCCAGCAGCTTAAGGACAGGGAACACTGAAGCTTTCTTT. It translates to CASSLRTGNTEAFF.

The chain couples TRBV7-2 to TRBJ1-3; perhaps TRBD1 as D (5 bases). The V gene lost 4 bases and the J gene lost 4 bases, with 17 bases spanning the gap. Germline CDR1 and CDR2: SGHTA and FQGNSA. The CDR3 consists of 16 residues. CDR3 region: CASSSRGGRRGNTIYF. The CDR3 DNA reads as TGTGCCAGCAGCTCCCGGGGGGGTCGGCGAGGAAACACCATATATTTT.

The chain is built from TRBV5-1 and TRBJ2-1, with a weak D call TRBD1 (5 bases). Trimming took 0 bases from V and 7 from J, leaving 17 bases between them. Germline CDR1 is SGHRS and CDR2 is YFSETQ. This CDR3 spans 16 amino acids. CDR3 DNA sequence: TGCGCCAGCAGCTTGGTCCAGGGTTATTCCGAAAATGAGCAGTTCTTC. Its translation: CASSLVQGYSENEQFF.

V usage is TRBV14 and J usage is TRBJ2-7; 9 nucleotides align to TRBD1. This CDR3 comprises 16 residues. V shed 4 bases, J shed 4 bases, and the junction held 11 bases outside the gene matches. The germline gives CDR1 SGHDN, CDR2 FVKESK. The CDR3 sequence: CASSRRAGQGSYEQYF. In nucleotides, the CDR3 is TGTGCCAGCAGCCGGAGGGCGGGACAGGGATCATACGAGCAGTACTTC.

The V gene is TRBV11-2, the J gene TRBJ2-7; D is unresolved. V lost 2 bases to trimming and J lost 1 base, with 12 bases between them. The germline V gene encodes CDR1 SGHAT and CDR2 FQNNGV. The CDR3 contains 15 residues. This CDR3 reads CASSLMVIGSYEQYF. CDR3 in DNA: TGTGCCAGCAGCTTAATGGTCATCGGATCCTACGAGCAGTACTTC.